Sequencing of this TCR beta chain was carried out in a study of blood T cells in healthy people across ages. This CDR3 contains 15 residues. As for this clonotype: Germline is not matched at one junction end, which may reflect a read error.

Each sample used at least 6 million PBMCs. A J-beta primer mix and a sample-barcoded 5' primer were used in a second PCR of roughly 7 to 12 cycles. A tag from a template-switch adaptor with 12 random nucleotides marked each cDNA molecule. Samples each returned at least 2.5 million CDR3-containing paired-end reads. TCRdb called the 5' RACE reads again in MiXCR, with one record for every CDR3 protein. The sample has 800,000 or so distinct CDR3 sequences; more than 35% are singletons. The sequenced sample was blood. The clonotype originates from a man of 80 years or more in good health. The rearrangement joins TRBV12-3 or TRBV12-4 to TRBJ2-1; D uncertain. CDR3: CGSSFGKLPSNEQFF. DNA of the CDR3: TGTGGCAGCAGTTTTGGGAAGCTCCCTTCGAATGAGCAGTTCTTC.